The clone carrying this T cell receptor (beta chain) was seen a single time. This record comes from a study of control samples from healthy donors and cancer patients. Assay: immunoSEQ multiplex PCR; the TCRdb copy retains only in-frame clones and omits some. The table lists some 96,000 clones, about 90% of them singletons, with over 15% in the top ten. Germline V lookup: CDR1 SGDLS, CDR2 YYNGEE. The CDR3 contains 14 residues. Trimming shortened V by 0 bases and J by 5 bases, and 11 bases separated the two germline ends. The chain carries TRBV9 and TRBJ1-2; possibly TRBD1 for D (5 bases). The sequence came from a woman aged 50 to 60 in good health. Sequencing was done on a sample of blood. CDR3 sequence: CASSVVPGPYGYTF. CDR3 bases: TGTGCCAGCAGCGTAGTACCGGGACCTTATGGCTACACCTTC.